The sample holds a few counts of the clone carrying this T cell receptor beta chain. The sample comes from a study of blood T cell repertoires in COVID-19. This CDR3 region has 17 residues. Germline lookup yields CDR1 SGHRS and CDR2 YFSETQ. Trimming left V 4 bases short and J 11 bases short, with 30 bases between. Sequencing used immunoSEQ multiplex PCR; TCRdb keeps in-frame clones, though not all of them. This sample has some 140,000 clones, with roughly 84% found just once. This sequence was found in a man between 40 and 49 years old with acute COVID-19. The chain recombines TRBV5-1 with TRBJ1-1; maybe TRBD1 (6 bases). Sequenced material: PBMCs or T cells enriched from blood (not recorded which). CDR3 bases: TGCGCCAGCAGCCGCCGACCAGGGGTGCGGGCACTTGAAGGGGCTTTCTTT. The encoded protein is CASSRRPGVRALEGAFF.